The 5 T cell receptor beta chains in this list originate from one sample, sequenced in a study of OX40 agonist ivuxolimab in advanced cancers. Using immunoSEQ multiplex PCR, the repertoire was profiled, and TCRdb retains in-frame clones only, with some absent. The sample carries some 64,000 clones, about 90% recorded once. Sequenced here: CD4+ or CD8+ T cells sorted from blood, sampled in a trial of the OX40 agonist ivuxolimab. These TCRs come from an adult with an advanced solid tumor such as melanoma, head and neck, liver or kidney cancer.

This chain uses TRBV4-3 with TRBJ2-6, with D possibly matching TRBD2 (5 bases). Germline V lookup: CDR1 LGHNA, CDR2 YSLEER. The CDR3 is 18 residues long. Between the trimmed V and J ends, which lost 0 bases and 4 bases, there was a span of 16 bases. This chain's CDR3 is CASSQDLQVWEGANVLTF. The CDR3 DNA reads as TGCGCCAGCAGCCAAGATCTCCAAGTTTGGGAGGGGGCCAACGTCCTGACTTTC.

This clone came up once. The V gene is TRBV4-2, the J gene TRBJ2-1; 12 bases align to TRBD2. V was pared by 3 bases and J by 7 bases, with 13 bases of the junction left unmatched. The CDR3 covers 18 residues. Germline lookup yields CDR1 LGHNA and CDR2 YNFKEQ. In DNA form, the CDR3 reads TGTGCCAGCAGCCAGGACCCTACACTAGCGGGAGGTAGGAATGAGCAGTTCTTC. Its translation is CASSQDPTLAGGRNEQFF.

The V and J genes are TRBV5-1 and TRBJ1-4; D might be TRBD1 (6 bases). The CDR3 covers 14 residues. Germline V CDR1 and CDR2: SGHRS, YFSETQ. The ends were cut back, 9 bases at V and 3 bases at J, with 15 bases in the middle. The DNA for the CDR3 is TGCGCCATCGACCGGGGGGCGGCTAATGAAAAACTGTTTTTT. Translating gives CAIDRGAANEKLFF.

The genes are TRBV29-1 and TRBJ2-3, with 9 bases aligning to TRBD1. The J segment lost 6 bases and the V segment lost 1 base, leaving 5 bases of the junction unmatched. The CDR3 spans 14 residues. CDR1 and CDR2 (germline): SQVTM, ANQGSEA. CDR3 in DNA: TGCAGCGTTGAAGCTTGGGACAGGGTTGATACGCAGTATTTT. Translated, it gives CSVEAWDRVDTQYF.

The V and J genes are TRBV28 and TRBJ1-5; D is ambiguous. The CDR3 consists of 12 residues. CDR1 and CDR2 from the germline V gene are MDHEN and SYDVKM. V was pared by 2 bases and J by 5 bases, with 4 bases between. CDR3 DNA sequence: TGTGCCAGCAGTTTACGATATCAGCCCCAGCATTTT. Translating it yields CASSLRYQPQHF.